One TCR beta chain is described in this entry. These data are taken from a study of T cells in Graves' hyperthyroidism and ophthalmopathy. The CDR3 extends over 15 amino acids. With 6 bases removed from V and 0 bases from J, the gap between germline ends came to 14 bases. Germline values: CDR1 LNHDA, CDR2 SQIVND (reference sequence). Researchers amplified the TCR beta CDR3 regions from RNA transcripts. The HTBI primer set served for first-round RT-PCR of the TCR CDR3. From the multiplex PCR reads, TCRdb called clonotypes with MiXCR, one entry per CDR3 protein. The data contain about 600,000 distinct CDR3 sequences, 14% of them singletons.

Source material: blood. This rearrangement joins TRBV19 to TRBJ1-1, with D unclear. The clonotype was recovered from a woman aged 18 to 35 with Graves' ophthalmopathy. CDR3 nucleotide sequence: TGTGCCAGTAGAAGGGCAGGCAGCCTGAACACTGAAGCTTTCTTT. Translated, it gives CASRRAGSLNTEAFF. Full variable domain (remainder filled in from reference TRBV19 and TRBJ1-1): DGGITQSPKYLFRKEGQNVTLSCEQNLNHDAMYWYRQDPGQGLRLIYYSQIVNDFQKGDIAEGYSVSREKKESFPLTVTSAQKNPTAFYLCASRRAGSLNTEAFFGQGTRLTVV.